This T cell receptor beta chain was captured by sequencing in a study of T cells in Graves' hyperthyroidism and ophthalmopathy. Germline V lookup: CDR1 LNHDA, CDR2 SQIVND (reference sequence). V lost 7 bases to trimming and J lost 3 bases; unmatched junction nucleotides: 17. This CDR3 spans 18 amino acids. RNA transcripts were the template for amplifying TCR beta CDR3 regions. The primer set for the first-round RT-PCR of the TCR CDR3 was HTBI. TCRdb itself ran the multiplex PCR reads through MiXCR, one entry per CDR3 protein. The sample has 640,000 or so distinct CDR3 sequences; around 14% are singletons.

The origin of this receptor is a woman aged 18 to 35 with Graves' ophthalmopathy. The sequencing sample was made of blood. This rearrangement joins TRBV19 to TRBJ2-2, with 7 bases identical to TRBD2. This CDR3 is CASTPLVWLAEDTGELFF. The CDR3 nucleotides are TGTGCCAGTACCCCCCTGGTTTGGCTAGCGGAAGACACCGGGGAGCTGTTTTTT.